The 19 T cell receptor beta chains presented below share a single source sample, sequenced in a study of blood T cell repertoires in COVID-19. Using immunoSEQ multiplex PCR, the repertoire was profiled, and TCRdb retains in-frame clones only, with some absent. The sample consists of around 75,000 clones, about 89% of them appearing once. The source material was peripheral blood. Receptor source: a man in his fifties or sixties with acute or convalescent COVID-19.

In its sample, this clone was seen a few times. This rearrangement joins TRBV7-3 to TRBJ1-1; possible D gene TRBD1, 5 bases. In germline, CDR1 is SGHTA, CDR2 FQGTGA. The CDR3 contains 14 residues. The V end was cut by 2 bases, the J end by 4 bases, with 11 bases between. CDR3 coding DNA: TGTGCCAGCAGCTTATTGGGGCCGGCCACTGAAGCTTTCTTT. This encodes CASSLLGPATEAFF.

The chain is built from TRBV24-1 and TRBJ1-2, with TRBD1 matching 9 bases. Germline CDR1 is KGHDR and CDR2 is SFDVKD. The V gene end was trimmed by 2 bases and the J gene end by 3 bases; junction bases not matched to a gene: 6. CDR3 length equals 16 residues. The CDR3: CATSDSDGTGYYGYTF. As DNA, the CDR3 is TGTGCCACCAGTGATTCGGACGGGACAGGGTACTATGGCTACACCTTC.

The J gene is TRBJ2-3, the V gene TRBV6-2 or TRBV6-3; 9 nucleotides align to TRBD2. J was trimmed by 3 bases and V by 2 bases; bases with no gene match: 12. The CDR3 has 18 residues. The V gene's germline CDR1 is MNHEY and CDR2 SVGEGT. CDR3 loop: CASSYRRASGISTDTQYF. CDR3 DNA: TGTGCCAGCAGTTACCGCCGTGCTAGCGGGATTTCGACAGATACGCAGTATTTT.

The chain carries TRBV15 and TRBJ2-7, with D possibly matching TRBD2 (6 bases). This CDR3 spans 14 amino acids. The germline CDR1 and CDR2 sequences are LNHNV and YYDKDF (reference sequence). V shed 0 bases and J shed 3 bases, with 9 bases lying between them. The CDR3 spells CATSREGGVYEQYF. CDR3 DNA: TGTGCCACCAGCAGAGAAGGAGGGGTCTACGAGCAGTACTTC.

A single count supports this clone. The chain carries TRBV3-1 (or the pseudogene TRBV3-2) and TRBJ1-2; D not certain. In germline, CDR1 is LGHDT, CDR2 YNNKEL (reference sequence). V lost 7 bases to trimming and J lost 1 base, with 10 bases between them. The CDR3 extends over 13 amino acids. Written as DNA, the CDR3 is TGTGCCAGCACCCGAGGTTATAACTATGGCTACACCTTC. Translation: CASTRGYNYGYTF.

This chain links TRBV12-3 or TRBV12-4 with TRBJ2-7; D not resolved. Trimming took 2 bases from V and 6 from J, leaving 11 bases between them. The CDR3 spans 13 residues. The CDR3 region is CASSLSWPGEQYF. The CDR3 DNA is TGTGCCAGCAGTTTAAGTTGGCCAGGCGAGCAGTACTTC.

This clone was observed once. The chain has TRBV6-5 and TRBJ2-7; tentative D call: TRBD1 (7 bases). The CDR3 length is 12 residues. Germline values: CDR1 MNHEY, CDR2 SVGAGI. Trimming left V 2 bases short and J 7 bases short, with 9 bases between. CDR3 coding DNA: TGTGCCAGCAGTTACCAGGGGGGTGAGCAGTACTTC. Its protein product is CASSYQGGEQYF.

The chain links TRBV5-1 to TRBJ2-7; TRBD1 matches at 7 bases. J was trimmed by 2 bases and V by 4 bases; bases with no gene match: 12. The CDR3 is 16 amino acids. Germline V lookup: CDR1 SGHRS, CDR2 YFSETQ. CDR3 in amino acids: CASSVDPGQKTYEQYF. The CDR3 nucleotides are TGCGCCAGCAGCGTGGATCCGGGACAGAAAACCTACGAGCAGTACTTC.

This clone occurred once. The CDR3 nucleotides are TGCGCCAGCAGCCGCGGAGGACTAGTCACCGGGGAGCTGTTTTTT. Translated: CASSRGGLVTGELFF. This chain uses TRBV4-1 with TRBJ2-2; TRBD2 aligns across 7 bases. The V segment lost 4 bases and the J segment 4 bases; nucleotides outside the gene matches: 6. Germline-derived CDR1 and CDR2 are MGHRA and YSYEKL. CDR3 size: 15 residues.

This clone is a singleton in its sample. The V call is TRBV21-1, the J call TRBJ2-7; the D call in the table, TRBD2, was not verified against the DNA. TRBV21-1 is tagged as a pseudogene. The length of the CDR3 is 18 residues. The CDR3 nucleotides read TGTGCCAGCAGCAAAGCGCGAAAGGGAAAGGGGAGGGTCCACGAGCAGTACTTC. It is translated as CASSKARKGKGRVHEQYF.

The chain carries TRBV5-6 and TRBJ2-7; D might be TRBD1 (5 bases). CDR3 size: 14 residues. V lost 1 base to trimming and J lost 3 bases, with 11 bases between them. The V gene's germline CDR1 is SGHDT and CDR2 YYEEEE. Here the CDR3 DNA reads TGTGCCAGCAGCTTGCAAGGGGCCCTCTACGAGCAGTACTTC. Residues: CASSLQGALYEQYF.

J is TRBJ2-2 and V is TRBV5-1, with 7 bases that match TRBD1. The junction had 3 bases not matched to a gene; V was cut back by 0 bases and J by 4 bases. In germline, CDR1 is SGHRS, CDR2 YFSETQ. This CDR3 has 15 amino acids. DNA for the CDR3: TGCGCCAGCAGCTTGGGGGGACAGCTCACCGGGGAGCTGTTTTTT. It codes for CASSLGGQLTGELFF.

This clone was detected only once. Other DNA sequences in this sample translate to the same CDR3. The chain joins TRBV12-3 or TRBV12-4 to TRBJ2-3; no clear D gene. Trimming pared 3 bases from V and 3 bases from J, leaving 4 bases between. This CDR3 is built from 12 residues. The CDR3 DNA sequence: TGTGCCAGCAGTTTTGTAACAGATACGCAGTATTTT. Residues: CASSFVTDTQYF.

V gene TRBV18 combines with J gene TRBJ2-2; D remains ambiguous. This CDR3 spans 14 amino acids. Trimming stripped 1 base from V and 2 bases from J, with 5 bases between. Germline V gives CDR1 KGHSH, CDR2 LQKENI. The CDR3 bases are TGTGCCAGCTCACCACGGCTCAACACCGGGGAGCTGTTTTTT. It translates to CASSPRLNTGELFF.

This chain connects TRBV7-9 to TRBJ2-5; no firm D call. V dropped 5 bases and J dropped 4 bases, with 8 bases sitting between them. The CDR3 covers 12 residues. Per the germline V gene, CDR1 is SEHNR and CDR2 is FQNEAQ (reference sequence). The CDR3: CASSEVAETQYF. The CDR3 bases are TGTGCCAGCAGCGAGGTGGCAGAGACCCAGTACTTC.

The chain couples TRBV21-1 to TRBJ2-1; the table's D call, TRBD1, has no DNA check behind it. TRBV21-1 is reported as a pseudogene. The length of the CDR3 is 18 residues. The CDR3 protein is CASSRNEIQGISYNEQFF. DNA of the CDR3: TGTGCCAGCAGCAGGAACGAAATCCAGGGGATCTCCTACAATGAGCAGTTCTTC.

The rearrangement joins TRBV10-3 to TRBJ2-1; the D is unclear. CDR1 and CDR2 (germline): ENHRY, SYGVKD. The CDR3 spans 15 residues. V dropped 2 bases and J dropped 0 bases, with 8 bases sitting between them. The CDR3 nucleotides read TGTGCCATCAGTGAGGTCGGTGTCTCCTACAATGAGCAGTTCTTC. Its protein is CAISEVGVSYNEQFF.

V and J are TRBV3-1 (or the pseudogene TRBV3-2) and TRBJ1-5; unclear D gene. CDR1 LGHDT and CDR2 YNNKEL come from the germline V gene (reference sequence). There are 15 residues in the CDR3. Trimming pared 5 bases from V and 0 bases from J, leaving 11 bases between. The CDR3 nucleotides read TGTGCCAGCAGCTTAGGGAGAAATAGCAATCAGCCCCAGCATTTT. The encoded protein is CASSLGRNSNQPQHF.

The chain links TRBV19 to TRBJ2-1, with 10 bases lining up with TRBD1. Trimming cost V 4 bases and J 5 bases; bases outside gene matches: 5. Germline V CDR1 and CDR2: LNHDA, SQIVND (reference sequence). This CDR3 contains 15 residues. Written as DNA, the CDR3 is TGTGCCAGTAGTAGCCGGGACAGGGGAAACAATGAGCAGTTCTTC. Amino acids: CASSSRDRGNNEQFF.